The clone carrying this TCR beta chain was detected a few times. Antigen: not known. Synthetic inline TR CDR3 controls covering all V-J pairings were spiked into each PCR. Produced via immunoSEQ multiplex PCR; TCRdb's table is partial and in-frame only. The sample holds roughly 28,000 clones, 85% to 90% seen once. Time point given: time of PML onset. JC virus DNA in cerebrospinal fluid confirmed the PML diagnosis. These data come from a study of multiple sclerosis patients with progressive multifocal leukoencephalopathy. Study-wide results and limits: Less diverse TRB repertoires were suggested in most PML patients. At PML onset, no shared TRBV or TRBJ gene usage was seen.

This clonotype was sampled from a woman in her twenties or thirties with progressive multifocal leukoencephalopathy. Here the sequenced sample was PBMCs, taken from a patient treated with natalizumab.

In DNA form, the CDR3 reads TGTGCCAGCACTACCCACTCCGGGGAGACCCAGTACTTC. Amino acid sequence: CASTTHSGETQYF. The chain combines TRBV5-4 with TRBJ2-5; D not resolved. V lost 6 bases, J lost 5 bases, and 14 bases lay in between. There are 13 residues in the CDR3. Germline V gene data show CDR1 as SGHNT and CDR2 as YYREEE (reference sequence).